The TCR beta chain described here comes from a study of blood T cell repertoires in COVID-19. As for the study in general: Spain, Italy and the United States supplied samples that represented acute and convalescent COVID-19.

Some clones are missing from TCRdb's copy, which holds only in-frame ones; the method was immunoSEQ multiplex PCR. Here the sample spans some 310,000 clones, just under 90% being singletons. Recruitment covered over 20 US areas and drew participants whose ages spanned roughly 18 to 100 years. Germline V gene data show CDR1 as LNHNV and CDR2 as YYDKDF (reference sequence). The J segment lost 7 bases and the V segment lost 2 bases, leaving 7 bases of the junction unmatched. The CDR3 is 16 residues long. The V call is TRBV15, the J call TRBJ2-1; 11 bases match TRBD2. The sequence was obtained from a woman aged 25 to 39 who had recovered from COVID-19. The sample taken for sequencing was PBMCs or T cells enriched from blood (not recorded which). CDR3 protein: CATSRKTSGNGNEQFF. CDR3 bases: TGTGCCACCAGCAGAAAGACTAGCGGGAATGGTAATGAGCAGTTCTTC.